This entry is about one T cell receptor (beta chain). Its antigen is still unknown. The sample comes from a study of T cells after yellow fever vaccination. TCRdb re-called the 5' RACE reads with MiXCR, one entry per CDR3 protein. The sample lists some 500,000 distinct CDR3 sequences, around an eighth seen once, with more than 12% in the top ten. The study, taken as a whole, reports: Abundant contaminating clonotypes from the bulk population could appear in FACS-sorted repertoires.

This CDR3 is 14 amino acids long. The V gene end was trimmed by 3 bases and the J gene end by 4 bases; junction bases not matched to a gene: 5. Germline V gives CDR1 SGHDN, CDR2 FVKESK. This chain uses TRBV14 with TRBJ2-5; 7 positions match TRBD2. The sequences come from PBMCs, collected on the day of the yellow fever booster vaccination. This TCR was sampled from a man aged 25-45 years who received the YFV17D yellow fever vaccine. CDR3 amino acids: CASSHAGVPETQYF. DNA of the CDR3: TGTGCCAGCAGCCACGCGGGAGTCCCAGAGACCCAGTACTTC.